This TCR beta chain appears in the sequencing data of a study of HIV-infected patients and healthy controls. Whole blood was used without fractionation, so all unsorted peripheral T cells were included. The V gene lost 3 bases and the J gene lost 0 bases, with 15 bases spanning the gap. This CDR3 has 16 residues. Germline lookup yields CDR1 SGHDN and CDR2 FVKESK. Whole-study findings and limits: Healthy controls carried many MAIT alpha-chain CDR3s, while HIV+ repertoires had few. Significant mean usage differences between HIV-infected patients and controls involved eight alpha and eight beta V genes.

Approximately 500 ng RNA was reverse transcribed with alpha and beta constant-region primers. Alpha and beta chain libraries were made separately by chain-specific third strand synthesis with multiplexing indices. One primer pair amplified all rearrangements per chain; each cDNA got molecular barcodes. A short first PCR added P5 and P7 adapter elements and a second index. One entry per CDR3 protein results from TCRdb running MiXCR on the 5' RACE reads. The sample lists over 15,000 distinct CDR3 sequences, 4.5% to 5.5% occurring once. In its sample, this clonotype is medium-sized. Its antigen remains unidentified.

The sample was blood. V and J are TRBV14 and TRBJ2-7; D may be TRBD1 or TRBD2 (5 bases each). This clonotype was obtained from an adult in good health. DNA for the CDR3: TGTGCCAGCAGCCAGGTTTGGGGACGGAGCTCCTACGAGCAGTACTTC. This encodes CASSQVWGRSSYEQYF.